These 6 T cell receptor beta chains came from one sample sequenced in a study of OX40 agonist ivuxolimab in advanced cancers. The protocol was immunoSEQ multiplex PCR, while the TCRdb copy is restricted to in-frame clones and leaves out a portion. This sample has tens of thousands of clones, with about 83% found just once. Here the sequenced sample was CD4+ or CD8+ T cells sorted from blood, taken in a trial of the OX40 agonist ivuxolimab. The source of these receptors is an adult with an advanced solid tumor such as melanoma, head and neck, liver or kidney cancer.

The rearrangement uses TRBV6-5 and TRBJ2-2; D call uncertain. This CDR3 comprises 12 residues. V lost 0 bases and J lost 6, with 2 bases in between. Germline V gene lookup returns CDR1 MNHEY and CDR2 SVGAGI. In nucleotides, the CDR3 is TGTGCCAGCAGTTACTCGGCCGGGGAGCTGTTTTTT. Translation: CASSYSAGELFF.

The DNA of the CDR3 is TGTGCCAGCAGCTTTGAACTAGCGGGACCACAAGAGACCCAGTACTTC. It translates to CASSFELAGPQETQYF. This chain links TRBV11-3 with TRBJ2-5; 10 positions agree with TRBD2. CDR3 size: 16 residues. Germline loops: CDR1 SGHNT, CDR2 YENEEA. V was clipped by 3 bases and J by 2 bases; unmatched bases: 6.

CDR3 sequence (DNA): TGCGCCAGCTCCATCGACGGGGATGGCTACACCTTC. As protein: CASSIDGDGYTF. The chain carries TRBV10-2 and TRBJ1-2; D unresolved. Trimming stripped 8 bases from V and 6 bases from J, with 13 bases between. The germline gives CDR1 WSHSY, CDR2 SAAADI. The CDR3 contains 12 residues.

The chain joins TRBV5-8 to TRBJ2-2; perhaps TRBD1 as D (5 bases). The V gene lost 6 bases and the J gene lost 3 bases, with 15 bases spanning the gap. The CDR3 is 15 amino acids. Germline loops: CDR1 SGHTS, CDR2 YDEGEE. The CDR3 is CASNLNNRHTGELFF. In nucleotides, the CDR3 is TGTGCCAGCAACCTCAATAACAGGCACACCGGGGAGCTGTTTTTT.

The chain employs TRBV27 and TRBJ2-5, with 7 nucleotides matching TRBD1. V shed 5 bases, J shed 3 bases, and the junction held 15 bases outside the gene matches. Per the germline V gene, CDR1 is MNHEY and CDR2 is SMNVEV (reference sequence). The CDR3 spans 17 residues. The CDR3 DNA reads as TGTGCCAGCAGTACGAGGGACGGCAGGGGGTCCAAAGAGACCCAGTACTTC. Translation: CASSTRDGRGSKETQYF.

The rearrangement uses TRBV21-1 and TRBJ2-2; the table's D call of TRBD2 was not tested on the DNA. TRBV21-1 corresponds to a pseudogene. The CDR3 is 16 amino acids. As DNA, the CDR3 is TGTGCCAACAGAAAGAGGACTAGCTCTGGCACCGGGGAGCTGTTTTTT. Protein product: CANRKRTSSGTGELFF.